This T cell receptor (beta chain) was captured by sequencing in a study of blood T cell repertoires in COVID-19. Across the study: Donors in the United States, Italy and Spain gave samples during acute or convalescent COVID-19.

The V end was cut by 6 bases, the J end by 0 bases, with 9 bases between. Germline CDR1 is MNHEY and CDR2 is SMNVEV (reference sequence). This CDR3 contains 14 residues. In the source study's methods: Estimation of nucleated cell counts relied on the amplification of reference gene primers. TCRdb's copy holds only in-frame clones and misses some; the assay was immunoSEQ multiplex PCR. V and J calls and clone size are those listed in that table; D and trimming were worked out from the DNA. The data hold some 190,000 clones, with 75% to 90% observed a single time. The sequence was collected from a man aged 25 to 45 with acute or convalescent COVID-19. The genes are TRBV27 and TRBJ1-5; D gene uncertain. Sequenced: peripheral blood. As DNA, the CDR3 is TGTGCCAGCAGGGCGGGGAATAGCAATCAGCCCCAGCATTTT. This gives the protein CASRAGNSNQPQHF.